This T cell receptor (beta chain) originates from a study of T cells in Graves' hyperthyroidism and ophthalmopathy. TCR beta CDR3 region amplification was performed from RNA transcripts. An initial round of RT-PCR targeting the TCR CDR3 relied on the HTBI primer set. In TCRdb, the multiplex PCR reads were re-called with MiXCR into one record per CDR3 protein. The sample consists of 600,000 or so distinct CDR3 sequences, about 15% of them appearing once. Germline CDR1 and CDR2: GTSNPN and SVGIG (reference sequence). CDR3 length: 16 residues. Trimming took 1 base from V and 2 from J, leaving 16 bases between them. Fresh peripheral blood, more than 9 ml, yielded the PBMCs. At least ten counts were recorded for this clonotype.

The source is a woman aged 45-65 years with Graves' ophthalmopathy. The genes are TRBV30 and TRBJ2-3; D is possibly TRBD1 or TRBD2 (5 bases each). Sample: blood. This CDR3 is CAWSAGPQGATDTQYF. CDR3 DNA: TGTGCCTGGAGTGCGGGGCCGCAGGGCGCCACAGATACGCAGTATTTT.